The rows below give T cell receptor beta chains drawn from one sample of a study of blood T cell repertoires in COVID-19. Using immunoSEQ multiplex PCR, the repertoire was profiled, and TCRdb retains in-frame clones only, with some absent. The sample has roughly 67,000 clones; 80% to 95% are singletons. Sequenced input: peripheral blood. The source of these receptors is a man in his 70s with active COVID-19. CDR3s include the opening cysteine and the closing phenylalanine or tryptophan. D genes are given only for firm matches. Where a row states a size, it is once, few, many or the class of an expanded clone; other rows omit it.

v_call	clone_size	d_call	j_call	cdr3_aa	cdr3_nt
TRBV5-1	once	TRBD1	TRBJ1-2	CASSVQGAGYGYTF	TGCGCCAGCAGCGTACAGGGGGCAGGCTATGGCTACACCTTC
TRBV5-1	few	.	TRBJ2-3	CASSSLSGQSDTQYF	TGCGCCAGCAGCTCGCTCTCCGGACAGTCTGATACGCAGTATTTT
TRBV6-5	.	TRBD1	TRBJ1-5	CASSLTGANQPQHF	TGTGCCAGCAGTCTAACAGGGGCCAATCAGCCCCAGCATTTT
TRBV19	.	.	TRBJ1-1	CASRKDRGTEAFF	TGTGCCAGTAGGAAGGATCGGGGGACTGAAGCTTTCTTT
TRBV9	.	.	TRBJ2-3	CASSPTTRSTQYF	TGTGCCAGCAGCCCCACGACTAGATCTACGCAGTATTTT
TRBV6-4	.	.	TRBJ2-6	CASMGEASGANVLTF	TGTGCCAGCATGGGCGAAGCATCTGGGGCCAACGTCCTGACTTTC
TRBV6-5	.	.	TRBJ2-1	CAAGRRANEQFF	TGTGCCGCGGGAAGGAGGGCCAATGAGCAGTTCTTC
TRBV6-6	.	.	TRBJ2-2	CASSYLSGGRELFF	TGTGCCAGCAGTTACTTAAGTGGGGGCCGGGAGCTGTTTTTT
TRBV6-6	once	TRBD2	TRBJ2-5	CASSSGTSGETQYF	TGTGCCAGCAGTTCCGGGACTAGCGGAGAGACCCAGTACTTC
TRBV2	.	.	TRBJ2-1	CASSEIRSSYNEQFF	TGTGCCAGCAGTGAAATTAGGAGCTCCTACAATGAGCAGTTCTTC
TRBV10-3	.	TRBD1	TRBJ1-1	CAISESLMDRVGFF	TGTGCCATCAGTGAGTCGTTGATGGACAGGGTTGGTTTCTTT
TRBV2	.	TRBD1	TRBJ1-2	CASGQSQGGWFGYTF	TGTGCCAGCGGACAATCCCAGGGGGGCTGGTTTGGCTACACCTTC
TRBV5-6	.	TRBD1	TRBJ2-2	CASSLGTARDTGELFF	TGTGCCAGCAGCCTTGGGACAGCGAGGGACACCGGGGAGCTGTTTTTT
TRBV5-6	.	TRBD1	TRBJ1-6	CASSPGGTYNSPLHF	TGTGCCAGCAGCCCAGGGGGCACCTATAATTCACCCCTCCACTTT
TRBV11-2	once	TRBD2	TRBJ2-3	CASTLVGGGPGGQYF	TGTGCCAGCACCCTCGTGGGCGGGGGGCCCGGGGGGCAGTATTTT
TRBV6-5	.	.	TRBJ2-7	CASTPQGRGTGEQYF	TGTGCCAGCACTCCGCAAGGCAGGGGAACGGGGGAGCAGTACTTC
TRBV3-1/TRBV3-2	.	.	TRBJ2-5	CASSLRETQYF	TGTGCCAGCAGCCTGCGAGAGACCCAGTACTTC
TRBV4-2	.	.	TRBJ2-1	CASSQVQGPGRNEQFF	TGTGCCAGCAGCCAAGTTCAGGGCCCAGGAAGGAATGAGCAGTTCTTC
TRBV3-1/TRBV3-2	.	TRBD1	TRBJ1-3	CASSQETGARGNTIYF	TGTGCCAGCAGCCAAGAGACAGGGGCACGTGGAAACACCATATATTTT
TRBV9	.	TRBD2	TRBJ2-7	CASSVGGTSGGLYEQYF	TGTGCCAGCAGCGTAGGAGGGACTAGCGGGGGTCTCTACGAGCAGTACTTC
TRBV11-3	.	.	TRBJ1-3	CASTSSVGSLSGNTIYF	TGTGCCAGCACCAGCAGCGTAGGATCCCTCTCTGGAAACACCATATATTTT
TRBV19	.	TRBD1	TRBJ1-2	CASSSRTGANYGYTF	TGTGCCAGTAGTTCCAGGACAGGCGCTAACTATGGCTACACCTTC
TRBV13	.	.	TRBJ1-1	CASSFGQPLGTEAFF	TGTGCCAGCAGCTTTGGACAGCCCCTGGGAACTGAAGCTTTCTTT
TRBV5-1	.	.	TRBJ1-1	CASSQAGQNTEAFF	TGCGCCAGCAGCCAGGCGGGTCAGAACACTGAAGCTTTCTTT
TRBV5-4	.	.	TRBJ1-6	CASSLSGANSPLHF	TGTGCCAGCAGCTTGTCAGGGGCTAATTCACCCCTCCACTTT
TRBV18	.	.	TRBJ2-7	CASRGGAYEQYF	TGTGCCAGCCGCGGAGGAGCCTACGAGCAGTACTTC
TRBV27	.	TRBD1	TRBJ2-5	CASSLRQGFYQETQYF	TGTGCCAGCAGTTTAAGACAGGGATTTTACCAAGAGACCCAGTACTTC
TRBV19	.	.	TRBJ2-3	CASSIVVGVGVDTQYF	TGTGCCAGTAGTATAGTGGTCGGGGTAGGCGTCGATACGCAGTATTTT
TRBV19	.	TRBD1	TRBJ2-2	CASHSGTENTGELFF	TGTGCCAGCCACTCCGGGACAGAGAACACCGGGGAGCTGTTTTTT
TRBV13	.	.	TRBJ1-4	CASSSGTDSATNEKLFF	TGTGCCAGCAGCTCAGGTACCGATTCGGCAACTAATGAAAAACTGTTTTTT
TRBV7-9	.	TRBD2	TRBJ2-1	CASSLVGGGSYNEQFF	TGTGCCAGCAGCTTAGTAGGCGGGGGCTCCTACAATGAGCAGTTCTTC
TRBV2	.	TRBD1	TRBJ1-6	CASRLMRTGNSPLHF	TGTGCCAGCAGGCTCATGAGGACAGGGAATTCACCCCTCCACTTT
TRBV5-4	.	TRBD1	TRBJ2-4	CASKGGQGLANIQYF	TGTGCCAGCAAAGGGGGACAGGGTCTTGCAAACATTCAGTACTTC
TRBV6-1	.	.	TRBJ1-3	CASSEGGRNTIYF	TGTGCCAGCAGTGAAGGGGGGCGAAACACCATATATTTT
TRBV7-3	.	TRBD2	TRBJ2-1	CASSPSGTSGAEQFF	TGTGCCAGCAGCCCGAGCGGGACTAGCGGGGCCGAGCAGTTCTTC
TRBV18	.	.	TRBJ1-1	CASSPLQVTGLNTEAFF	TGTGCCAGCTCACCACTTCAGGTGACAGGATTGAACACTGAAGCTTTCTTT
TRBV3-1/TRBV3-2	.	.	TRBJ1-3	CASSQAVSGSGNTIYF	TGTGCCAGCAGCCAGGCGGTCAGTGGTTCTGGAAACACCATATATTTT
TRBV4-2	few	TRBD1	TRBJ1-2	CASSTGQALNYGYTF	TGTGCCAGCAGCACGGGACAGGCGCTTAACTATGGCTACACCTTC
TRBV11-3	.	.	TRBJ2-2	CASSPNRQGELFF	TGTGCCAGCAGCCCCAACCGCCAGGGGGAGCTGTTTTTT
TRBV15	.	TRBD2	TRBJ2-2	CATSRTSRLAGNTGELFF	TGTGCCACCAGCAGAACCTCAAGACTAGCGGGGAACACCGGGGAGCTGTTTTTT
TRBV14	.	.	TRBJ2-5	CASSQIRQGGTQYF	TGTGCCAGCAGCCAAATTCGGCAGGGGGGGACCCAGTACTTC
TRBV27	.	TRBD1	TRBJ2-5	CASSWDVTGTGGGTQYF	TGTGCCAGCAGTTGGGATGTTACCGGGACAGGGGGGGGGACCCAGTACTTC
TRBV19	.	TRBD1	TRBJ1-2	CASRMAEGQTLNYGYTF	TGTGCCAGTAGAATGGCCGAGGGACAGACGCTTAACTATGGCTACACCTTC
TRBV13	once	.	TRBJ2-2	CASSRGTAANTGELFF	TGTGCCAGCAGCCGCGGGACCGCGGCGAACACCGGGGAGCTGTTTTTT
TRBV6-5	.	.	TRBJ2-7	CASSTQGYEQYF	TGTGCCAGCAGTACCCAGGGATACGAGCAGTACTTC
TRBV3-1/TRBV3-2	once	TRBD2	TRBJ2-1	CASKLAASPNEQFF	TGTGCCAGTAAACTAGCGGCGAGTCCCAATGAGCAGTTCTTC
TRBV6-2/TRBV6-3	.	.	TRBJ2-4	CASSALPQGRQNIQYF	TGTGCCAGCAGTGCACTACCCCAGGGTCGACAAAACATTCAGTACTTC
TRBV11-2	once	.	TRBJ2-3	CASSGGGISTDTQYF	TGTGCCAGCAGCGGAGGTGGGATAAGCACAGATACGCAGTATTTT
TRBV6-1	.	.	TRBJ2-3	CASSEVYTDTQYF	TGTGCCAGCAGTGAAGTCTATACCGATACGCAGTATTTT
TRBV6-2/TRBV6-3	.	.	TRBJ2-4	CASSETGNLAKNIQYF	TGTGCCAGCAGTGAGACGGGAAATCTAGCCAAAAACATTCAGTACTTC
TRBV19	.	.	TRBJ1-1	CASTDYPMNTEAFF	TGTGCCAGTACTGACTATCCTATGAACACTGAAGCTTTCTTT
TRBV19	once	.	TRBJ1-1	CASNPIRGTEAFF	TGTGCCAGTAATCCCATCAGGGGAACTGAAGCTTTCTTT
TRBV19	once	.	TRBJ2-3	CASQSNSITDTQYF	TGTGCCAGCCAAAGCAACAGTATCACAGATACGCAGTATTTT
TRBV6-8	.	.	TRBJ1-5	CAFPGQVNQPQHF	TGTGCCTTCCCTGGGCAGGTCAATCAGCCCCAGCATTTT